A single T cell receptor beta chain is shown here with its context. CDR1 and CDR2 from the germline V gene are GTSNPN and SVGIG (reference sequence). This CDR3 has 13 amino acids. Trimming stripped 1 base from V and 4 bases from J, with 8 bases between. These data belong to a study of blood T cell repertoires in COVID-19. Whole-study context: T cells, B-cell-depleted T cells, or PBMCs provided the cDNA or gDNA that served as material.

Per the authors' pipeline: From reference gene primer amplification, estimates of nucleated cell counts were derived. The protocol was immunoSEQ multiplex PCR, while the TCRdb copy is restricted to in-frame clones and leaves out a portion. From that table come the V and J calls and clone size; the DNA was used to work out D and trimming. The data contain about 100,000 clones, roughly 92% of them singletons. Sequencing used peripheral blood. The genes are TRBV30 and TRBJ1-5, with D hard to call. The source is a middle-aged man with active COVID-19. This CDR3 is CAWSAESNQPQHF. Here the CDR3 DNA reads TGTGCCTGGAGTGCAGAATCTAATCAGCCCCAGCATTTT.